Here is one T cell receptor beta chain with its context. The data originate from a study of blood T cell repertoires in COVID-19. About the research overall: Acute-phase and convalescent COVID-19 samples originated in the United States, Italy and Spain. The analysed material was cDNA or gDNA that came from T cells, B-cell-depleted T cells, or PBMCs.

As handled by the study authors: For nucleated cells, counts were estimated from reference gene primer amplification. The protocol was immunoSEQ multiplex PCR, while the TCRdb copy is restricted to in-frame clones and leaves out a portion. V and J calls and clone size are given by that table; D and trimming were obtained from the DNA. The sample carries 140,000 to 150,000 clones, about nine tenths recorded once. The germline gives CDR1 SGHRS, CDR2 YFSETQ. The CDR3 is 12 amino acids. Trimming took 2 bases from V and 6 from J, leaving 5 bases between them. Source material: peripheral blood. The rearrangement joins TRBV5-1 to TRBJ2-2, with D unresolved. This receptor was taken from a woman aged 50 to 60 with acute or convalescent COVID-19. CDR3 residues: CASSFGSGELFF. As DNA, the CDR3 is TGCGCCAGCAGCTTCGGGTCCGGGGAGCTGTTTTTT.